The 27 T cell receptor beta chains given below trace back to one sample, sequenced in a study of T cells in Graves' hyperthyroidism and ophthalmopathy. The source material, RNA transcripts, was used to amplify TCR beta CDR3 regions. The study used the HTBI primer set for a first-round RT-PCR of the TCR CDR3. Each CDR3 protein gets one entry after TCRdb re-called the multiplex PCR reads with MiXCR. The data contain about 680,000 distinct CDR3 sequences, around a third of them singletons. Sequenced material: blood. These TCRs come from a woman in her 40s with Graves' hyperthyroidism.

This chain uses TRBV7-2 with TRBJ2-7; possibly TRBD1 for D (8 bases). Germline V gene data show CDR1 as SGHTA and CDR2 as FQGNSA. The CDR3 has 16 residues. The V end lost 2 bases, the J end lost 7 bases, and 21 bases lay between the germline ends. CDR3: CASSLLQGAAGGEQYF. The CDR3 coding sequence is TGTGCCAGCAGCTTATTGCAGGGGGCCGCCGGGGGGGAGCAGTACTTC.

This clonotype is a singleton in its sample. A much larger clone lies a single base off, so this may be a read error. The CDR3 DNA reads TGTGCCAGCAGTTACGGATGGGGAGGCTGCACCTTC. Amino acids: CASSYGWGGCTF. The chain employs TRBV2 and TRBJ1-2; D is uncertain. CDR3 length: 12 residues. Germline CDR1 and CDR2: SNHLY and FYNNEI.

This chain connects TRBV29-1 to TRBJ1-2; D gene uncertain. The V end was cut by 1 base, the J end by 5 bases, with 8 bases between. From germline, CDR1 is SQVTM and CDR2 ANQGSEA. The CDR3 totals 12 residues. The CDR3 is CSVEGSYYGYTF. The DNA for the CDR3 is TGCAGCGTTGAAGGGTCGTATTATGGCTACACCTTC. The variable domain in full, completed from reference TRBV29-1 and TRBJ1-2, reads SAVISQKPSRDICQRGTSLTIQCQVDSQVTMMFWYRQQPGQSLTLIATANQGSEATYESGFVIDKFPISRPNLTFSTLTVSNMSPEDSSIYLCSVEGSYYGYTFGSGTRLTVV.

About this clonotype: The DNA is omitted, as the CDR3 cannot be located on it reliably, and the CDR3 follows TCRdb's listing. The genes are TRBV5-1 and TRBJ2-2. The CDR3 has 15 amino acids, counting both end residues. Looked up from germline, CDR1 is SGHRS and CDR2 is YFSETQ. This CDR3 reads CASSPLAGAPGSCFF.

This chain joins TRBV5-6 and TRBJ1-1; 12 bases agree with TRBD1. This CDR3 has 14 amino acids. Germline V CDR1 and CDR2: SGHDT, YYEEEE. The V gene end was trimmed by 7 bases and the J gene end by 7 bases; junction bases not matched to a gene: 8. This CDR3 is CASPGTGGLGEAFF. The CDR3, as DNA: TGTGCCAGCCCAGGGACAGGGGGCCTGGGTGAAGCTTTCTTT.

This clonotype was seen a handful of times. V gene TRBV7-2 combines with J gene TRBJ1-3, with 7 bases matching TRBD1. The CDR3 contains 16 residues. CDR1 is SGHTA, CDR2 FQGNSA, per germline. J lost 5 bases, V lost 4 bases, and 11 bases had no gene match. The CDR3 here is CASSSLSTGKRNTIYF. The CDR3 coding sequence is TGTGCCAGCAGCTCCCTGTCGACAGGGAAAAGAAACACCATATATTTT.

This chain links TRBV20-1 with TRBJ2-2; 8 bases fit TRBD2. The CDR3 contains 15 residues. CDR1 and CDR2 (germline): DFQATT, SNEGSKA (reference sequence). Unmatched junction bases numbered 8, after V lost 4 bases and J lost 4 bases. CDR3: CSATALRGGTGELFF. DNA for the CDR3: TGCAGTGCTACCGCCTTACGGGGGGGCACCGGGGAGCTGTTTTTT.

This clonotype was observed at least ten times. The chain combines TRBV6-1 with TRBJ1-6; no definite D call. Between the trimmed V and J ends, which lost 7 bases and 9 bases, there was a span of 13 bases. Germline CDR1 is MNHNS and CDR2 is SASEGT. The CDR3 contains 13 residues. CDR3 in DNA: TGTGCCAGCATTCTAGAAGGGTTTTCACCCCTCCACTTT. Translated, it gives CASILEGFSPLHF.

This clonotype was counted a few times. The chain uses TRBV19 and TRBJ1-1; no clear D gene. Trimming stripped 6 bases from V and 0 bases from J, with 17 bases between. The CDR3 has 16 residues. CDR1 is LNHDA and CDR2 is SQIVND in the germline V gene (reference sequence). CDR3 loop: CASRYTSFPMNTEAFF. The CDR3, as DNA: TGTGCCAGTAGATACACTTCCTTCCCTATGAACACTGAAGCTTTCTTT.

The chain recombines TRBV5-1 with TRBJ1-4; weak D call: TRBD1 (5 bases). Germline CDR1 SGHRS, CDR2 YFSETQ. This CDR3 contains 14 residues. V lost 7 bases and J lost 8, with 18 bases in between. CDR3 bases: TGCGCCAGCGGCCTCTCGGGGCGGGACGAAAAACTGTTTTTT. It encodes CASGLSGRDEKLFF.

The CDR3 nucleotides read TGTGCCAGTAGTATAGATCTCAGGGGTCGGCAAGAGACCCAGTACTTC. Translated: CASSIDLRGRQETQYF. The chain has TRBV19 and TRBJ2-5, with D possibly matching TRBD1 (6 bases). The CDR3 loop spans 16 amino acids. CDR1 is LNHDA, CDR2 SQIVND, per germline (reference sequence). V shed 0 bases and J shed 2 bases, with 13 bases lying between them.

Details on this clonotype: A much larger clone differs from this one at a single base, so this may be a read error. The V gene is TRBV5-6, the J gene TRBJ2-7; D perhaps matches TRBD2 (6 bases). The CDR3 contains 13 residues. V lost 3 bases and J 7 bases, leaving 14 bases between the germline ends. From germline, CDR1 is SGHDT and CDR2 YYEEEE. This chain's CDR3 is CASSYGGRGEQYF. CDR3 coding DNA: TGTGCCAGCAGCTACGGAGGGCGAGGGGAGCAGTACTTC. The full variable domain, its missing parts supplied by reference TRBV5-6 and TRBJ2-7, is DAGVTQSPTHLIKTRGQQVTLRCSPKSGHDTVSWYQQALGQGPQFIFQYYEEEERQRGNFPDRFSGHQFPNYSSELNVNALLLGDSALYLCASSYGGRGEQYFGPGTRLTVT.

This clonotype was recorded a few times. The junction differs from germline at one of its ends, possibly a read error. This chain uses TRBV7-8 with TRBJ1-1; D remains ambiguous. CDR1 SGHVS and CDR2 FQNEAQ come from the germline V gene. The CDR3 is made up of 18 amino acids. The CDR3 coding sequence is TGCGCCAGCAGCCACGTAGGTCGTAAAAGACATTCGAGCACTGAAGCTTTCTTT. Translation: CASSHVGRKRHSSTEAFF.

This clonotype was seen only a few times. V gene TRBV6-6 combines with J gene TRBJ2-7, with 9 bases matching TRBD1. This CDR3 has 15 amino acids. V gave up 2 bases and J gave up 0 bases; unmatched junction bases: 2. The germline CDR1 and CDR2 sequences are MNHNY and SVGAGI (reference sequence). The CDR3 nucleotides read TGTGCCAGCAGTTACGACAGGGGGTTCTCCTACGAGCAGTACTTC. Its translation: CASSYDRGFSYEQYF.

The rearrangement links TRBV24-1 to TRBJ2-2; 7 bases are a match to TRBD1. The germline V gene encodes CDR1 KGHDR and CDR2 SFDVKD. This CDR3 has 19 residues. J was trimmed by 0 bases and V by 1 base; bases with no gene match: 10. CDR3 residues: CATSDFGTDYNSNTGELFF. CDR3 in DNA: TGTGCCACCAGTGATTTCGGGACAGATTACAATTCGAACACCGGGGAGCTGTTTTTT.

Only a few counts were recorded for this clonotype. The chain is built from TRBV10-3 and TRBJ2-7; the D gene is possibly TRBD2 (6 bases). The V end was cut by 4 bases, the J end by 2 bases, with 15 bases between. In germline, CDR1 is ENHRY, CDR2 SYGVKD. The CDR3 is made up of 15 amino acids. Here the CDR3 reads CAISVLASVTYEQYF. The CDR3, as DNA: TGTGCCATCAGTGTCTTGGCTAGCGTAACCTACGAGCAGTACTTC.

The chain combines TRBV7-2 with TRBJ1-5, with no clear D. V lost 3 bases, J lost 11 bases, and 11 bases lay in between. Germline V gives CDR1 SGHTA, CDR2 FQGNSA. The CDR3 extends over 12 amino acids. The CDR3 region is CASSLREETQHF. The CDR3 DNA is TGTGCCAGCAGCTTGCGGGAAGAGACCCAGCATTTT. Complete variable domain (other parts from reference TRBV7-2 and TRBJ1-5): GAGVSQSPSNKVTEKGKDVELRCDPISGHTALYWYRQSLGQGLEFLIYFQGNSAPDKSGLPSDRFSAERTGGSVSTLTIQRTQQEDSAVYLCASSLREETQHFGDGTRLSIL.

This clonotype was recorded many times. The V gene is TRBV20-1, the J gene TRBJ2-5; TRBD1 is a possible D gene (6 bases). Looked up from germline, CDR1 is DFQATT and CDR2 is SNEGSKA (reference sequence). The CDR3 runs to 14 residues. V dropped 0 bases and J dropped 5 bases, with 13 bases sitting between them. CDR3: CSARDVGAPETQYF. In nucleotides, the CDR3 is TGCAGTGCTAGAGACGTGGGGGCCCCGGAGACCCAGTACTTC.

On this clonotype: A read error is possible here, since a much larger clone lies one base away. The CDR3 here is CASRVPGGGETQCF. In DNA form, the CDR3 reads TGTGCCAGCCGTGTTCCAGGGGGCGGGGAGACCCAGTGCTTC. The V call is TRBV7-2, the J call TRBJ2-5; 8 nucleotides align to TRBD1. This CDR3 region has 14 residues. Germline V lookup: CDR1 SGHTA, CDR2 FQGNSA. Combining the CDR3 with reference TRBV7-2 and TRBJ2-5 gives the whole variable domain GAGVSQSPSNKVTEKGKDVELRCDPISGHTALYWYRQSLGQGLEFLIYFQGNSAPDKSGLPSDRFSAERTGGSVSTLTIQRTQQEDSAVYLCASRVPGGGETQCFGPGTRLLVL.

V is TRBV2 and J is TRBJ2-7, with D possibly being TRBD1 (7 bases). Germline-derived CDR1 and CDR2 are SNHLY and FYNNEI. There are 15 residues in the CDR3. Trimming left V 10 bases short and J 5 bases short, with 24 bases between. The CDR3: CATRTEQGGVHEQYF. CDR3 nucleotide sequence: TGTGCCACGAGAACTGAGCAGGGGGGTGTCCACGAGCAGTACTTC.

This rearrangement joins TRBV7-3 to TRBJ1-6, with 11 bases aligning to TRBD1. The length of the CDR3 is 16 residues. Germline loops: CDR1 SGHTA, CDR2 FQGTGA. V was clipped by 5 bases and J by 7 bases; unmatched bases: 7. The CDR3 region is CASSIGQGAGNSPLHF. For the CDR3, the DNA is TGTGCCAGCAGCATAGGACAGGGGGCAGGAAATTCACCCCTCCACTTT.

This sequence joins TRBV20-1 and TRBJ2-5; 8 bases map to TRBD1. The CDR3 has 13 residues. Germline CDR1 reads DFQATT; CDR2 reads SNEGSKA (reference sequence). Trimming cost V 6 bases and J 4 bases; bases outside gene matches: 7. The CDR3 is CSASGTGGETQYF. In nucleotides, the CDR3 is TGCAGTGCCTCTGGGACAGGAGGAGAGACCCAGTACTTC.

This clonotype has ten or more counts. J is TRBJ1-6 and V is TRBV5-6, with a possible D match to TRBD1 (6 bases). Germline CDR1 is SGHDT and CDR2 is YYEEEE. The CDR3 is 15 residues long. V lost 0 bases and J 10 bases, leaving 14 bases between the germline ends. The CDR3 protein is CASSLEETGRSPLHF. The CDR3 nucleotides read TGTGCCAGCAGCTTGGAGGAAACAGGGAGATCACCCCTCCACTTT.

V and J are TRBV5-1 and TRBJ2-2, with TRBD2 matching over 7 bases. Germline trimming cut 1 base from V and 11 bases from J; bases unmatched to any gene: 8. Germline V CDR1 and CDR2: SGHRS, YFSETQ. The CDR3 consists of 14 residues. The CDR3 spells CASSLTSDADELFF. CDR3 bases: TGCGCCAGCAGCTTGACTAGCGATGCCGATGAGCTGTTTTTT. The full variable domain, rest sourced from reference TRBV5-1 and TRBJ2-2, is KAGVTQTPRYLIKTRGQQVTLSCSPISGHRSVSWYQQTPGQGLQFLFEYFSETQRNKGNFPGRFSGRQFSNSRSEMNVSTLELGDSALYLCASSLTSDADELFFGEGSRLTVL.

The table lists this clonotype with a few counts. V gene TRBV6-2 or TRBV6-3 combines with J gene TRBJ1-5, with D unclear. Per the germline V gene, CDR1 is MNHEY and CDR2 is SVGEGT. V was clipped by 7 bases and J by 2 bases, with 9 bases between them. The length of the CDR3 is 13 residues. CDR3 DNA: TGTGCCAGCATTGGACGTGGCAATCAGCCCCAGCATTTT. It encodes CASIGRGNQPQHF.

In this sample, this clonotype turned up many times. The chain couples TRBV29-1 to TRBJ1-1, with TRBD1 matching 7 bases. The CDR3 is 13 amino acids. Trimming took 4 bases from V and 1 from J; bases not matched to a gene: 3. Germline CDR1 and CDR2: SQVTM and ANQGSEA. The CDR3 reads CSVARDRNTEAFF. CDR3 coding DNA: TGCAGCGTTGCCCGGGACAGGAACACTGAAGCTTTCTTT.

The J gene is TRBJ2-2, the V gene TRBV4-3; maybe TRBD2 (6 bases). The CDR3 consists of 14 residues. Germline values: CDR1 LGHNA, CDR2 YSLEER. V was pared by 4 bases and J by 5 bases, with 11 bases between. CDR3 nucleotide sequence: TGCGCCAGCAGCCGGAACGGAGGGACCGGGGAGCTGTTTTTT. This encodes CASSRNGGTGELFF.